The clone carrying this T cell receptor beta chain appeared a single time. As yet, its antigen is unknown. V gave up 10 bases and J gave up 8 bases, with 18 bases separating them. The CDR3 contains 13 residues. In germline, CDR1 is ENHRY, CDR2 SYGVKD. This entry is derived from a study of cytomegalovirus exposure and HLA in healthy donors. Study observations and caveats: The investigators catalogued under 200 TCR beta chains as cytomegalovirus-associated. According to reports, the classifier identified cytomegalovirus status with high specificity and sensitivity.

The repertoire was sequenced with immunoSEQ multiplex PCR; TCRdb's copy has only in-frame clones and lacks some. Among about 56,000 clones listed, about 92% were seen once. The sequenced material came from PBMCs. The V call is TRBV10-3, the J call TRBJ1-3; D possibly corresponds to TRBD1 (6 bases). This sequence originates from a man younger than 30 in good health and CMV-seronegative. CDR3 amino acids: CATQDSQEDTIYF. The DNA of the CDR3 is TGTGCCACTCAGGACAGCCAGGAGGACACCATATATTTT.